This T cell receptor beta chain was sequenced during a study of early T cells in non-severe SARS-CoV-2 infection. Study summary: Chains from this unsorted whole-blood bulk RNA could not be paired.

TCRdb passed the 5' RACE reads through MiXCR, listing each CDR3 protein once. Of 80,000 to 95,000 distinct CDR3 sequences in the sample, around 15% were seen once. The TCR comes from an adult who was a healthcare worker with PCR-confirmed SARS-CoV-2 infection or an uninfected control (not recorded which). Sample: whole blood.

CDR3 DNA: TGCAGTGTGCCGGGGGGGACCTACGAGCAGTACTTC. Its translation is CSVPGGTYEQYF. The chain uses TRBV20-1 and TRBJ2-7; 8 positions agree with TRBD2. Losses at the gene ends were 7 bases for V and 2 bases for J; bases not matched to a gene: 4. The CDR3 is 12 residues long. The V gene's germline CDR1 is DFQATT and CDR2 SNEGSKA (reference sequence).